The clone carrying this T cell receptor beta chain appeared a single time. CDR1 is MNHEY, CDR2 SVGAGI, per germline. V was trimmed by 0 bases and J by 0 bases, leaving 16 bases between them. The CDR3 consists of 18 residues. Unique molecular identifiers were in the cDNA, with template-switch universal primer binding. TCRdb independently ran MiXCR on the 5' RACE reads; one entry per CDR3 protein. This table has about 890,000 distinct CDR3 sequences, 9% to 15% appearing once. This sample is drawn from a study of identical twins. The data also belong to a second study, concerning yellow fever vaccine responses in identical twins.

The sequence derives from a woman between 18 and 30 years old in good health. V and J are TRBV6-5 and TRBJ2-3, with a possible D match to TRBD2 (5 bases). Material for sequencing was PBMCs. CDR3 region: CASSYSYQTKTSTDTQYF. DNA of the CDR3: TGTGCCAGCAGTTACTCCTACCAGACTAAAACTAGCACAGATACGCAGTATTTT.